What follows are 6 T cell receptor beta chains derived from one specimen sequenced in a study of T-cell memory formation after mild COVID-19. TCRdb passed the 5' RACE reads through MiXCR, listing each CDR3 protein once. This table has roughly 86,000 distinct CDR3 sequences, over 12% appearing once. Sequencing was performed on PBMCs or a T cell subset sorted from them (not recorded which). Every receptor here comes from a man aged 18 to 35 who had mild COVID-19 (a few samples of this study predate the infection). Cell type and time point are not known.

This clonotype was observed a few times. The CDR3 region has the DNA TGCAGTGCTCGGGACCGGGACAGCGGGCACTATGGCTACACCTTC. Protein: CSARDRDSGHYGYTF. The chain joins TRBV20-1 to TRBJ1-2, with 7 nucleotides matching TRBD1. Trimming at V came to 5 bases and at J to 3 bases, leaving 12 bases not matched to a gene. This CDR3 comprises 15 residues. Germline values: CDR1 DFQATT, CDR2 SNEGSKA (reference sequence).

This clonotype was counted only a few times. V is TRBV29-1 and J is TRBJ1-2; D might be TRBD1 (5 bases). V was shortened by 4 bases and J by 6 bases, with 9 bases between the two germline ends. Germline CDR1 SQVTM, CDR2 ANQGSEA. The CDR3 is made up of 11 amino acids. CDR3 protein: CSVARADGYTF. The CDR3 bases are TGCAGCGTTGCCAGGGCCGATGGCTACACCTTC.

This chain joins TRBV2 and TRBJ2-3, with 7 bases identical to TRBD2. The length of the CDR3 is 14 residues. The J segment lost 2 bases and the V segment lost 4 bases, leaving 3 bases of the junction unmatched. Germline V CDR1 and CDR2: SNHLY, FYNNEI. CDR3 in amino acids: CASSGGDYTDTQYF. The CDR3, as DNA: TGTGCCAGCAGTGGTGGGGACTACACAGATACGCAGTATTTT.

The chain joins TRBV4-1 to TRBJ1-2; D is possibly TRBD1 (6 bases). CDR1 is MGHRA and CDR2 is YSYEKL in the germline V gene. V was shortened by 4 bases and J by 6 bases, with 18 bases between the two germline ends. The CDR3 extends over 15 amino acids. CDR3 nucleotide sequence: TGCGCCAGCAGCCCCGGGGGGGCCAGGGTGAATGGCTACACCTTC. This codes for CASSPGGARVNGYTF.

The sample holds a few counts of this clonotype. The chain combines TRBV7-6 with TRBJ2-2; unclear D gene. V gave up 5 bases and J gave up 2 bases, with 15 bases separating them. Germline values: CDR1 SGHVS, CDR2 FNYEAQ. The CDR3 is made up of 16 amino acids. CDR3 bases: TGTGCCAGCAGCGCCCTCACAGCGTCTAACACCGGGGAGCTGTTTTTT. It encodes CASSALTASNTGELFF.

The rearrangement uses TRBV20-1 and TRBJ2-3; unclear D gene. The CDR3 is 14 amino acids. Germline lookup yields CDR1 DFQATT and CDR2 SNEGSKA (reference sequence). V was clipped by 4 bases and J by 1 base, with 12 bases between them. DNA of the CDR3: TGCAGTGCTATCCGGAGAAGCGGCACAGATACGCAGTATTTT. This translates into CSAIRRSGTDTQYF.